Listed below are T cell receptor beta chains from one sample, sequenced in a study of Ad26.COV2.S vaccination and SARS-CoV-2 variants. The repertoire was sequenced with immunoSEQ multiplex PCR; TCRdb's copy has only in-frame clones and lacks some. The sample includes approximately 240,000 clones, over 75% of them seen just once. Sequencing was performed on peripheral blood, taken in a trial of Ad26.COV2.S vaccine versus placebo. The receptor set was obtained from a person between 18 and 59 years old who received the Ad26.COV2.S COVID-19 vaccine or a placebo. The CDR3 runs from the conserved cysteine through the conserved F or W. The order of the fields is CDR3 length, V gene, D gene, clone size, J gene, CDR3 protein, CDR3 DNA. A D gene is named only where the DNA matches it firmly. Size values are once, few and many counts, or a class for expanded clones, and some rows have none.

10	TRBV20-1	-	-	TRBJ1-1	CSGDQTEAFF	TGCAGTGGGGATCAGACTGAAGCTTTCTTT
14	TRBV30	TRBD1	-	TRBJ1-5	CAWSIRDRDQPQHF	TGTGCCTGGAGTATCCGGGACAGGGATCAGCCCCAGCATTTT
15	TRBV7-2	-	once	TRBJ1-3	CASSLGRTSGNTIYF	TGTGCCAGCAGCTTAGGGCGAACCTCTGGAAACACCATATATTTT
19	TRBV7-3	-	-	TRBJ2-5	CASSPLGGTLKKRGETQYF	TGTGCCAGCAGCCCCCTGGGTGGGACACTAAAAAAGAGGGGAGAGACCCAGTACTTC
18	TRBV5-4	-	-	TRBJ2-6	CASSARTVELSGANVLTF	TGTGCCAGCAGCGCCCGGACAGTGGAGCTCTCTGGGGCCAACGTCCTGACTTTC
14	TRBV19	-	-	TRBJ2-3	CASSPSFSTDTQYF	TGTGCCAGTAGTCCCTCATTTAGCACAGATACGCAGTATTTT
15	TRBV19	TRBD1	-	TRBJ1-6	CASSTLRQGDSPLHF	TGTGCCAGTAGTACCCTAAGACAGGGGGATTCACCCCTCCACTTT
14	TRBV19	-	-	TRBJ1-5	CASSYPGAFQPQHF	TGTGCCAGTAGTTACCCTGGGGCGTTCCAGCCCCAGCATTTT
14	TRBV7-2	-	-	TRBJ2-5	CASSPERGKETQYF	TGTGCCAGCAGCCCCGAGAGGGGCAAAGAGACCCAGTACTTC
17	TRBV4-1	TRBD2	-	TRBJ2-5	CASSLGLAGGPGETQYF	TGCGCCAGCAGCCTAGGACTAGCGGGGGGGCCGGGAGAGACCCAGTACTTC
13	TRBV3-1/TRBV3-2	-	-	TRBJ2-7	CASSPLENYEQYF	TGTGCCAGCAGCCCCCTCGAGAACTACGAGCAGTACTTC
19	TRBV3-1/TRBV3-2	TRBD2	-	TRBJ2-1	CASSQDPGLAGYSYNEQFF	TGTGCCAGCAGCCAAGATCCCGGACTAGCGGGCTACTCCTACAATGAGCAGTTCTTC
20	TRBV5-1	TRBD2	-	TRBJ2-2	CASSQPGLAGGRPNTGELFF	TGCGCCAGCAGCCAACCCGGACTAGCGGGAGGGAGACCGAACACCGGGGAGCTGTTTTTT